These 19 T cell receptor beta chains were sequenced from one sample in a study of tumor and adjacent non-tumor tissue in lung cancer. Three rounds of nested PCR, following a modified ARM-PCR protocol, produced the TCRbeta library. TCRdb fed the multiplex PCR reads into MiXCR, producing one record per CDR3 protein. This sample has 90,000 to 120,000 distinct CDR3 sequences, with approximately 65% found just once. No cell sorting was done before RNA was extracted from the tissue. Distant lung tissue was collected more than 3 cm away from the tumor edge. What was sequenced was distant non-tumor lung tissue. Every receptor here comes from a young man with non-small cell lung cancer.

Turning to this clonotype: This may be a read error: a much more frequent sequence differs by one nucleotide. The V gene is TRBV24-1, the J gene TRBJ2-1; possibly TRBD2 for D (5 bases). The CDR3 is 15 amino acids. The V end was cut by 1 base, the J end by 5 bases, with 11 bases between. Germline V CDR1 and CDR2: KGHDR, SFDVKD. CDR3 amino acids: CATSDFWSGNNEQFF. The CDR3 nucleotides are TGTGCCACCAGTGATTTTTGGTCCGGGAACAATGAGCAGTTCTTC.

Remarks on this clonotype: A read error may account for a junction end that differs from germline. The chain uses TRBV12-3 or TRBV12-4 and TRBJ1-5; maybe TRBD1 (5 bases). This CDR3 comprises 15 residues. CDR3 DNA sequence: TGTGCCAACAGTTTAGACAATGGGGGGGATCAGCCCCAGCATTTT. As protein: CANSLDNGGDQPQHF.

Regarding this clonotype: The junction departs from the called germline gene at one end, perhaps through a read error. The chain combines TRBV11-2 with TRBJ2-2; 11 bases are shared with TRBD2. The CDR3 totals 14 residues. Germline V gene sequence: CDR1 SGHAT, CDR2 FQNNGV. Written as DNA, the CDR3 is TGTGCCAACAGCGTTAGCGGGGGGGTCGGGGAACTGTTTTTT. It translates to CANSVSGGVGELFF.

To note about this clonotype: A junction boundary mismatches the germline segment, possibly from a read error. V is TRBV12-3 or TRBV12-4 and J is TRBJ2-2; maybe TRBD2 (5 bases). The CDR3 consists of 13 residues. In DNA form, the CDR3 reads TGTGCCAGCAGTTTACATATCACCGGGGAGCTATTTTTT. Translated: CASSLHITGELFF.

As regards this clonotype: Because the CDR3 is missing its conserved closing phenylalanine or tryptophan, this is likely a read error. This chain connects TRBV29-1 to TRBJ2-7; D is ambiguous. The V end was cut by 1 base, the J end by 6 bases, with 13 bases between. CDR1 and CDR2 (germline): SQVTM, ANQGSEA. The CDR3 consists of 13 residues. CDR3: CSVEGCSLLEQYL. CDR3 bases: TGCAGCGTTGAAGGCTGCTCGTTGCTCGAGCAGTACTTA.

The chain uses TRBV18 and TRBJ1-2; tentatively, D is TRBD1 (6 bases). Germline V lookup: CDR1 KGHSH, CDR2 LQKENI. Trimming cost V 3 bases and J 3 bases, with 14 bases left between them. This CDR3 is built from 15 residues. The CDR3 here is CASSPYRVKDYGYTF. CDR3 DNA: TGTGCCAGCTCACCGTACAGGGTTAAGGACTATGGCTACACCTTC.

This sequence joins TRBV24-1 and TRBJ2-3; D gene ambiguous. The end of the DNA fits TRBJ1-5 better, so the J call may be wrong. From germline, CDR1 is KGHDR and CDR2 SFDVKD. CDR3 length: 17 residues. This CDR3 reads CATSDLPRSGSTDTQHF. CDR3 coding DNA: TGTGCCACCAGTGATTTGCCCAGGAGCGGCAGCACAGATACGCAGCATTTT.

On this clonotype: A read error is possible here, since a much larger clone lies one base away. J is TRBJ2-5 and V is TRBV5-4, with D tentatively TRBD1 or TRBD2 (5 bases each). The germline V gene has CDR1 SGHNT and CDR2 YYREEE (reference sequence). This CDR3 has 13 residues. The CDR3 DNA is TGTGTCAGCAGTAGGGACCAGCGGGAGACCCAGTACTTC. Translation: CVSSRDQRETQYF.

The chain uses TRBV29-1 and TRBJ2-7; D remains ambiguous. There are 13 residues in the CDR3. The V gene's germline CDR1 is SQVTM and CDR2 ANQGSEA. The CDR3 loop is CNLPKGESYEQYF. CDR3 in DNA: TGCAACCTTCCGAAGGGTGAGTCCTACGAGCAGTACTTC.

The genes are TRBV12-5 and TRBJ1-6; D gene unclear. This CDR3 spans 14 amino acids. CDR1 and CDR2 from the germline V gene are LGHNT and FRNRAP. V was clipped by 2 bases and J by 14 bases, with 16 bases between them. The CDR3 sequence is CASGLSIGRGALHF. DNA of the CDR3: TGTGCTAGTGGTTTGAGTATAGGGCGTGGGGCCCTCCACTTT.

Regarding this clonotype: A read error may explain this, as a much larger clone is one base away. The chain recombines TRBV7-9 with TRBJ2-1, with 8 positions matching TRBD2. The V gene's germline CDR1 is SEHNR and CDR2 FQNEAQ (reference sequence). With V trimmed by 5 bases and J by 8 bases, 14 bases remained unmatched. This CDR3 spans 16 amino acids. The CDR3 region is CASSTGASGLGDEQFF. The CDR3 region has the DNA TGTGCCAGCAGCACGGGGGCTAGCGGGTTAGGCGATGAGCAGTTCTTC.

In this sample, this clonotype turned up many times. The CDR3 is CASSYRFGGSGANVLTF. The CDR3 nucleotides are TGTGCCAGCAGTTACAGATTTGGGGGGTCTGGGGCCAACGTCCTGACTTTC. This chain uses TRBV6-5 with TRBJ2-6; the D gene is possibly TRBD2 (6 bases). CDR1 is MNHEY and CDR2 is SVGAGI in the germline V gene. CDR3 size: 17 residues. The V gene lost 2 bases and the J gene lost 1 base, with 12 bases spanning the gap.

Turning to this clonotype: An end of the junction differs from the germline gene, which may be a read error. This chain joins TRBV20-1 and TRBJ2-3, with D possibly TRBD1 on 6 matching bases. This CDR3 has 13 residues. Germline values: CDR1 DFQATT, CDR2 SNEGSKA (reference sequence). The CDR3 DNA reads as TGCAGTGCTAGAGGGCGGACAGCAAATACGCAATATTTT. As protein: CSARGRTANTQYF.

The rearrangement joins TRBV12-3 or TRBV12-4 to TRBJ2-2, with a weak D call TRBD1 (6 bases). The CDR3 consists of 15 residues. CDR3 in DNA: TGTAACAGCAGTTCACAGGGATGGAACACCGGGGAGCTGTTTTTT. It yields the protein CNSSSQGWNTGELFF.

This clonotype was detected many times. The chain has TRBV20-1 and TRBJ1-2, with D unresolved. Germline V gene data show CDR1 as DFQATT and CDR2 as SNEGSKA (reference sequence). V was pared by 4 bases and J by 7 bases, with 13 bases between. The CDR3 is 12 residues long. The CDR3, as DNA: TGCAGTGCTATGGGGAATTCGGGTGGCTACACCTTC. This gives the protein CSAMGNSGGYTF.

About this clonotype: One end of the junction does not line up with germline, which may come from a read error. The J gene is TRBJ1-1, the V gene TRBV11-1; 7 bases match TRBD1. The CDR3 consists of 14 residues. CDR1 is SGHAT and CDR2 is FQDESV in the germline V gene (reference sequence). CDR3 loop: CANSWTGVNTEVFF. CDR3 nucleotide sequence: TGTGCCAACAGCTGGACAGGTGTGAACACTGAAGTTTTCTTT.

Concerning this clonotype: This may be a read error, as it is one base from a much larger clone. The V call is TRBV12-5, the J call TRBJ2-2; 8 nucleotides line up with TRBD2. Germline V gene sequence: CDR1 LGHNT, CDR2 FRNRAP. Trimming at V came to 5 bases and at J to 7 bases, leaving 15 bases not matched to a gene. This CDR3 has 17 amino acids. CDR3 loop: CASGIGTGGRFGGELFF. As DNA, the CDR3 is TGTGCTAGTGGTATCGGGACTGGCGGGAGGTTTGGCGGGGAGCTGTTTTTT.

On this clonotype: The junction and the germline gene differ at one end; a read error may be behind it. The rearrangement links TRBV20-1 to TRBJ2-7, with no clear D. The CDR3 consists of 12 residues. In germline, CDR1 is DFQATT, CDR2 SNEGSKA (reference sequence). CDR3 sequence reads: CSAPFPPSEHYF. The DNA for the CDR3 is TGCAGTGCTCCCTTTCCACCCTCCGAGCACTACTTC.

Points on this clonotype: The junction shows a germline mismatch at one end, possibly a read error. The chain combines TRBV4-2 with TRBJ2-7; D possibly corresponds to TRBD1 (7 bases). This CDR3 contains 16 residues. From germline, CDR1 is LGHNA and CDR2 YNFKEQ. The CDR3 DNA reads TGTACCAGCAGCCTTGTCAGACAGGGAGGTCCCTATGAGCAGTACTTC. Translation gives CTSSLVRQGGPYEQYF.